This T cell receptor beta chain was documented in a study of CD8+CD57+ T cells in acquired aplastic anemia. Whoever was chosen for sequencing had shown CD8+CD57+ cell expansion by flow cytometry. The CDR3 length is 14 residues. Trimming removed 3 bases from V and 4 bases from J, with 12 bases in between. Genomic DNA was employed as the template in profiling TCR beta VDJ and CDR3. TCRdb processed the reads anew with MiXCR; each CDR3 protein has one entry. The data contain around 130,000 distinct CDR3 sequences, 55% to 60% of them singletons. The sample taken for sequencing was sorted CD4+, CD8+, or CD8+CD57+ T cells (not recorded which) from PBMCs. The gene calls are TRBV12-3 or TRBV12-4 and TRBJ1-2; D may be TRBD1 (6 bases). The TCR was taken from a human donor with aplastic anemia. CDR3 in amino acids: CASSFLGGGYGYTF. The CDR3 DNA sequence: TGTGCCAGCAGTTTTCTAGGGGGAGGCTATGGCTACACCTTC.